Below are 2 T cell receptor beta chains sequenced from a single sample in a study of blood T cells in healthy people across ages (dated by TCRdb to between 2015 and 2016). Library creation used 5' RACE. The run used an Illumina HiSeq 2500. A second roughly 7 to 12 cycle PCR used a sample-barcoded 5' primer and a J-beta primer mix. TCRdb reran the public reads through fastp at Q25 and MiXCR, keeping productive beta chains. Entries that share a CDR3 protein sequence are merged under the most common genes and DNA. The table for this sample lists about 1.7 million distinct CDR3 sequences; over 25% of them were counted only once. The ten most abundant clones make up 7.7% of the sample. Sequenced input: blood. The receptors were sampled from a woman aged 25 to 39 in good health.

This clonotype showed up just a few times. V and J are TRBV5-5 and TRBJ1-2; 8 positions agree with TRBD1. CDR1 is SGHKS and CDR2 is YYEKEE in the germline V gene (reference sequence). The CDR3 is 11 amino acids. The V segment lost 5 bases and the J segment 6 bases; nucleotides outside the gene matches: 0. CDR3 region: CASRDRDGYTF. The CDR3 DNA sequence: TGTGCCAGCAGGGACAGGGATGGCTACACCTTC.

This clonotype turned up a few times. The rearrangement uses TRBV7-9 and TRBJ2-3; D is possibly TRBD1 (7 bases). This CDR3 region has 17 residues. V was cut by 3 bases and J by 2 bases, with 18 bases left in between. Germline CDR1 reads SEHNR; CDR2 reads FQNEAQ (reference sequence). This chain's CDR3 is CASSLGFAGGTTDTQYF. The CDR3 DNA follows: TGTGCCAGCAGCTTGGGTTTCGCAGGGGGGACCACAGATACGCAGTATTTT.